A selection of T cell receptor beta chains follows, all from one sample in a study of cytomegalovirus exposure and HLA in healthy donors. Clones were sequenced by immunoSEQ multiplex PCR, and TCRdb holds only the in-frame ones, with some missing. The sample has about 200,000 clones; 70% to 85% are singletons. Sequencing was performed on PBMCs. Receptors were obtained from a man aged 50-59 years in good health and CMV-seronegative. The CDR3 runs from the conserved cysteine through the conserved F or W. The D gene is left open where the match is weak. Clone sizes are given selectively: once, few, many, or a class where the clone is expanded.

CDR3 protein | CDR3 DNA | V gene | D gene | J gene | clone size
CAWSLDRVGLGIQYF | TGTGCCTGGAGCCTAGACCGGGTGGGTTTAGGCATTCAGTACTTC | TRBV30 | . | TRBJ2-4 | .
CASSPRLAGGDEQFF | TGTGCCAGCAGCCCGAGACTAGCGGGAGGTGATGAGCAGTTCTTC | TRBV7-3 | TRBD2 | TRBJ2-1 | .
CASSLAITGELFF | TGCGCCAGCAGCTTGGCCATCACCGGGGAGCTGTTTTTT | TRBV5-1 | . | TRBJ2-2 | .
CASSPGQGTEAFF | TGTGCCAGCTCGCCGGGACAGGGAACAGAAGCTTTCTTT | TRBV18 | TRBD1 | TRBJ1-1 | .
CASSSPSSKETQYF | TGTGCCAGCAGTTCACCCTCTAGCAAGGAGACCCAGTACTTC | TRBV6-5 | . | TRBJ2-5 | .
CASSWDSSTDTQYF | TGTGCCAGCAGCTGGGACAGCAGCACAGATACGCAGTATTTT | TRBV5-4 | TRBD1 | TRBJ2-3 | .
CAWAINSGNTIYF | TGTGCCTGGGCGATTAACTCTGGAAACACCATATATTTT | TRBV30 | . | TRBJ1-3 | .
CASTTGMNTEAFF | TGTGCCAGCACGACAGGGATGAACACTGAAGCTTTCTTT | TRBV18 | TRBD1 | TRBJ1-1 | few
CASSQGRYGYTF | TGTGCCAGCAGCCAAGGCCGGTATGGCTACACCTTC | TRBV14 | . | TRBJ1-2 | few
CASSLGQITGELFF | TGCGCCAGCAGCTTGGGACAGATCACCGGGGAGCTGTTTTTT | TRBV5-1 | . | TRBJ2-2 | .
CASTTMGGVGTDTQYF | TGTGCCAGCACCACCATGGGGGGAGTCGGCACAGATACGCAGTATTTT | TRBV28 | . | TRBJ2-3 | .
CASSSASGWNTEAFF | TGTGCCAGCAGCTCCGCCTCAGGGTGGAACACTGAAGCTTTCTTT | TRBV7-9 | . | TRBJ1-1 | .
CAISESSQETQYF | TGTGCCATCAGTGAGTCGAGCCAAGAGACCCAGTACTTC | TRBV10-3 | . | TRBJ2-5 | .
CASTLTGGRETQYF | TGTGCCAGCACCCTGACAGGGGGCCGTGAGACCCAGTACTTC | TRBV2 | TRBD1 | TRBJ2-5 | .
CASSLEGAREKLFF | TGCGCCAGCAGCTTGGAGGGGGCGCGTGAAAAACTGTTTTTT | TRBV5-1 | TRBD1 | TRBJ1-4 | .
CASSQLLGGFYNEQFF | TGTGCCAGTAGTCAACTTCTCGGGGGATTCTACAATGAGCAGTTCTTC | TRBV19 | . | TRBJ2-1 | .
CASSLEGRESVEQYF | TGCGCCAGCAGCTTGGAGGGCAGGGAATCGGTCGAGCAGTACTTC | TRBV5-1 | . | TRBJ2-7 | .
CASRVGTSGEDEQFF | TGTGCCAGCAGGGTGGGGACTAGCGGGGAGGATGAGCAGTTCTTC | TRBV27 | TRBD2 | TRBJ2-1 | .
CASSSGLTLGAYEQYF | TGTGCCAGCAGCTCGGGACTGACCCTAGGGGCCTACGAGCAGTACTTC | TRBV7-9 | . | TRBJ2-7 | .
CSLEGTSGNEQFF | TGCAGCCTTGAGGGGACTAGCGGTAATGAGCAGTTCTTC | TRBV29-1 | TRBD2 | TRBJ2-1 | .
CASSLAGAGGSYNEQFF | TGTGCCAGCAGCTTGGCTGGGGCGGGAGGGTCCTACAATGAGCAGTTCTTC | TRBV5-4 | TRBD2 | TRBJ2-1 | .
CASSLGGLPGNTIYF | TGCGCCAGCAGCTTGGGAGGTCTTCCTGGAAACACCATATATTTT | TRBV5-1 | . | TRBJ1-3 | .
CASSWISSGLAGGETQYF | TGCGCCAGCAGCTGGATCTCCTCGGGACTAGCGGGAGGAGAGACCCAGTACTTC | TRBV5-1 | TRBD2 | TRBJ2-5 | .
CASSTSGNYNEQFF | TGCGCCAGCAGCACTAGCGGTAACTACAATGAGCAGTTCTTC | TRBV5-1 | TRBD2 | TRBJ2-1 | .
CASSSGQGSGRISYEQYF | TGTGCCAGCAGCTCGGGACAGGGAAGCGGGAGAATATCCTACGAGCAGTACTTC | TRBV7-2 | . | TRBJ2-7 | .
CASSPGAGQPQHF | TGTGCCAGCAGCCCGGGAGCGGGCCAGCCCCAGCATTTT | TRBV7-2 | . | TRBJ1-5 | once
CASSYTRENTEAFF | TGCGCCAGCAGCTACACCCGGGAGAACACTGAAGCTTTCTTT | TRBV5-1 | . | TRBJ1-1 | .
CAWSARGGEKLFF | TGTGCCTGGAGTGCCCGGGGGGGAGAAAAACTGTTTTTT | TRBV30 | . | TRBJ1-4 | .
CASSLTLAGGPREQYF | TGCGCCAGCAGCTTAACACTAGCGGGAGGGCCCCGGGAGCAGTACTTC | TRBV5-1 | TRBD2 | TRBJ2-7 | .
CASLSLNRGNTEAFF | TGTGCCAGCCTCTCCTTAAACAGGGGAAACACTGAAGCTTTCTTT | TRBV5-6 | TRBD1 | TRBJ1-1 | .
CASSLSQGLQPQHF | TGTGCCAGCAGTTTATCGCAGGGTTTGCAACCCCAGCATTTT | TRBV27 | . | TRBJ1-5 | .
CASSLAGNTNEQFF | TGTGCCAGCAGTCTAGCGGGAAACACCAATGAGCAGTTCTTC | TRBV6-5 | TRBD2 | TRBJ2-1 | .
CASSVGRAETQYF | TGTGCCAGCAGCGTCGGGAGGGCCGAGACCCAGTACTTC | TRBV9 | TRBD2 | TRBJ2-5 | .
CASSVAGLAGGEQYF | TGTGCCAGCAGCGTAGCCGGACTAGCGGGAGGGGAGCAGTACTTC | TRBV9 | TRBD2 | TRBJ2-7 | .
CASSPWATNEKLFF | TGTGCCAGCAGTCCTTGGGCCACTAATGAAAAACTGTTTTTT | TRBV27 | . | TRBJ1-4 | .
CSVADRGNQPQHF | TGCAGCGTTGCTGACAGGGGTAATCAGCCCCAGCATTTT | TRBV29-1 | TRBD1 | TRBJ1-5 | .
CASRNRDRWDYGYTF | TGTGCCAGTAGGAACCGGGACAGATGGGACTATGGCTACACCTTC | TRBV19 | TRBD1 | TRBJ1-2 | .
CASSQGAGSTDTQYF | TGTGCCAGCAGCCAAGGGGCGGGAAGCACAGATACGCAGTATTTT | TRBV14 | . | TRBJ2-3 | .
CAIRDSSGANVLTF | TGTGCCATCAGGGATAGCTCCGGGGCCAACGTCCTGACTTTC | TRBV10-3 | . | TRBJ2-6 | few
CASGTGTSGKYNEQFF | TGTGCCAGCGGCACGGGGACTAGCGGGAAGTACAATGAGCAGTTCTTC | TRBV27 | TRBD2 | TRBJ2-1 | .
CASSRQGQGTETQYF | TGTGCCAGCAGCCGCCAGGGGCAGGGAACGGAGACCCAGTACTTC | TRBV5-8 | . | TRBJ2-5 | few
CASSLQGLASTDTQYF | TGCGCCAGCAGCCTCCAGGGCCTAGCGAGCACAGATACGCAGTATTTT | TRBV5-1 | . | TRBJ2-3 | .
CASSLGTVNTEAFF | TGTGCCAGCAGCTTAGGGACAGTGAACACTGAAGCTTTCTTT | TRBV7-9 | . | TRBJ1-1 | .
CASRAGIANQPQHF | TGTGCCAGCAGAGCAGGGATAGCCAATCAGCCCCAGCATTTT | TRBV5-6 | . | TRBJ1-5 | .
CASSYRGNGYTF | TGTGCCAGCAGTTACCGGGGGAATGGCTACACCTTC | TRBV6-5 | . | TRBJ1-2 | .